The TCR beta chain described here comes from a study of blood T cell repertoires in COVID-19. Study in general: Italy, Spain and the United States were the sources of the convalescent and acute COVID-19 samples.

Germline-derived CDR1 and CDR2 are LGHNT and FRNRAP. The CDR3 has 15 amino acids. Trimming removed 4 bases at V and 2 bases at J, with 12 bases between. The assay was immunoSEQ multiplex PCR, and TCRdb's table has in-frame clones only and misses some. The sample has over 35,000 clones; around 85% are singletons. The V gene is TRBV12-5, the J gene TRBJ2-1; maybe TRBD2 (5 bases). The sequence was collected from a man aged 60-69 years with active or convalescent COVID-19. The sample comprised peripheral blood. The CDR3 spells CASGSRGSPYNEQFF. The DNA for the CDR3 is TGTGCTAGTGGTTCCAGAGGGAGCCCCTACAATGAGCAGTTCTTC.